This T cell receptor beta chain stems from a study of blood T cell repertoires in COVID-19. This CDR3 has 16 amino acids. Trimming cost V 1 base and J 2 bases; bases outside gene matches: 6. Per germline, CDR1 SGHTA and CDR2 FQGNSA. TCRdb keeps only in-frame clones here, not all; method: immunoSEQ multiplex PCR. The sample comprises about 270,000 clones, about 91% of which are singletons, and 2.5% to 3% rests with the top ten. This receptor was taken from a man aged 35-49 years who had been exposed to COVID-19. The sequenced sample was PBMCs or T cells enriched from blood (not recorded which). The chain couples TRBV7-2 to TRBJ2-7; 9 bases match TRBD2. DNA for the CDR3: TGTGCCAGCAGCTTAGGTCGAGGGACTAGCACCTACGAGCAGTACTTC. Encoded protein: CASSLGRGTSTYEQYF.